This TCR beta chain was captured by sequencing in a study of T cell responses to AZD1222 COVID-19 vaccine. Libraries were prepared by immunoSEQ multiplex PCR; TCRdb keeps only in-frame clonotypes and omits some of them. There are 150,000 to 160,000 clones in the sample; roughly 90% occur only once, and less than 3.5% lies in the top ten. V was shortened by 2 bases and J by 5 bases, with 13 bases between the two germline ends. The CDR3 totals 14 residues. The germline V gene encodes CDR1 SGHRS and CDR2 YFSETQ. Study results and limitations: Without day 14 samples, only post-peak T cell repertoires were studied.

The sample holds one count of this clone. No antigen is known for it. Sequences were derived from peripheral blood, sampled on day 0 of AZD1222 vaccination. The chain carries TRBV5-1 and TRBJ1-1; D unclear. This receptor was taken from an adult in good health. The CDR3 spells CASSLQLGGTEAFF. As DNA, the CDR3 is TGCGCCAGCAGCTTACAGCTAGGAGGGACTGAAGCTTTCTTT.